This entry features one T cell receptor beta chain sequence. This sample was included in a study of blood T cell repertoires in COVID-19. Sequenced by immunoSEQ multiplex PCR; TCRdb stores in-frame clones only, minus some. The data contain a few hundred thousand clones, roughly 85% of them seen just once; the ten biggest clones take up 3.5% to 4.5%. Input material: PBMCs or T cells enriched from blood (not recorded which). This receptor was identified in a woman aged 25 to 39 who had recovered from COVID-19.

The CDR3 region has the DNA TGCGCCACCGCCATTAGACCGGGACTAGCGGGTTTTAAGGGCTACAATGAGCAGTTCTTC. It specifies CATAIRPGLAGFKGYNEQFF. This sequence joins TRBV10-2 and TRBJ2-1, with 12 bases fitting TRBD2. The V segment lost 10 bases and the J segment 3 bases; nucleotides outside the gene matches: 22. This CDR3 contains 20 residues. Germline CDR1 and CDR2: WSHSY and SAAADI.